These 16 T cell receptor beta chains came from one sample sequenced in a study of blood T cell repertoires in COVID-19. Data came from immunoSEQ multiplex PCR; TCRdb stores just in-frame clones and leaves some out. The sample consists of 30,000 to 40,000 clones, roughly three quarters of them appearing once. Sequencing was done on a sample of peripheral blood. The receptors were sampled from a man older than 75 with acute or convalescent COVID-19.

In this sample, this clone turned up a few times. The chain employs TRBV11-2 and TRBJ2-2, with 8 bases that match TRBD1. After removal of 6 bases from V and 0 bases from J, the junction contained 6 bases not matched to a gene. Germline V gives CDR1 SGHAT, CDR2 FQNNGV. This CDR3 comprises 16 residues. Written as DNA, the CDR3 is TGTGCCAGCAGTTCACTCAGGGGGCCGAACACCGGGGAGCTGTTTTTT. This sequence encodes CASSSLRGPNTGELFF.

The chain combines TRBV12-5 with TRBJ2-3; TRBD2 matches 14 bases. Per the germline V gene, CDR1 is LGHNT and CDR2 is FRNRAP. Losses at the gene ends were 1 base for V and 4 bases for J; bases not matched to a gene: 4. CDR3 size: 17 residues. CDR3 DNA sequence: TGTGCTAGTGGTTTGGGACTAGCGGGGGGGATGGCAGATACGCAGTATTTT. Its protein is CASGLGLAGGMADTQYF.

The chain employs TRBV5-1 and TRBJ2-7, with 12 bases identical to TRBD2. After removal of 0 bases from V and 6 bases from J, the junction contained 4 bases not matched to a gene. The CDR3 consists of 15 residues. Germline V gene lookup returns CDR1 SGHRS and CDR2 YFSETQ. The CDR3, as DNA: TGCGCCAGCAGCTTGGAGGGACTAGCGGGCCGCGAGCAGTACTTC. Residues: CASSLEGLAGREQYF.

The genes are TRBV30 and TRBJ1-2; perhaps TRBD1 as D (6 bases). Trimming left V 2 bases short and J 9 bases short, with 16 bases between. Germline V lookup: CDR1 GTSNPN, CDR2 SVGIG (reference sequence). This CDR3 is 13 amino acids long. As DNA, the CDR3 is TGTGCCTGGAGTAGGCAGGGGATTGTGAGCTACACCTTC. The encoded protein is CAWSRQGIVSYTF. Full variable domain (rest looked up from reference TRBV30 and TRBJ1-2): SQTIHQWPATLVQPVGSPLSLECTVEGTSNPNLYWYRQAAGRGLQLLFYSVGIGQISSEVPQNLSASRPQDRQFILSSKKLLLSDSGFYLCAWSRQGIVSYTFGSGTRLTVV.

This clone has only one observation. The chain employs TRBV18 and TRBJ2-3, with D possibly being TRBD2 (6 bases). Trimming stripped 6 bases from V and 6 bases from J, with 19 bases between. The CDR3 has 15 amino acids. Germline V lookup: CDR1 KGHSH, CDR2 LQKENI. CDR3 nucleotides: TGTGCCAGCTCCTCCGGGGAGGTGAATTCGGATACGCAGTATTTT. Translated, it gives CASSSGEVNSDTQYF.

The chain has TRBV5-1 and TRBJ2-1; a weak D match, TRBD1 (5 bases). Germline CDR1 SGHRS, CDR2 YFSETQ. The CDR3 is 13 amino acids. V was trimmed by 3 bases and J by 6 bases, leaving 10 bases between them. The DNA for the CDR3 is TGCGCCAGCAGCTGGGCAGGGCGCAATGAGCAGTTCTTC. It codes for CASSWAGRNEQFF.

This rearrangement joins TRBV7-9 to TRBJ1-6, with a tentative D call TRBD1 (6 bases). The CDR3 loop spans 16 amino acids. Germline V gene lookup returns CDR1 SEHNR and CDR2 FQNEAQ (reference sequence). The V end was cut by 5 bases, the J end by 5 bases, with 16 bases between. CDR3 sequence: CASSELTGTDNSPLHF. CDR3 coding DNA: TGTGCCAGCAGCGAACTAACAGGGACGGATAATTCACCCCTCCACTTT.

This clone has a handful of counts. J is TRBJ2-7 and V is TRBV29-1, with 9 bases that match TRBD1. Looked up from germline, CDR1 is SQVTM and CDR2 is ANQGSEA. With 7 bases clipped from V and 4 bases from J, the junction kept 5 bases outside the gene matches. CDR3 size: 12 residues. The CDR3 nucleotides are TGCAGCGCTGGACAGGGGCGATACGAGCAGTACTTC. This gives the protein CSAGQGRYEQYF.

This clone was seen a few times. The rearrangement uses TRBV24-1 and TRBJ2-5; the match to TRBD2 covers 10 bases. CDR3 length: 15 amino acids. In germline, CDR1 is KGHDR, CDR2 SFDVKD. Trimming removed 5 bases from V and 3 bases from J; junction bases left unmatched: 5. The CDR3 region is CATSASGGPEETQYF. The CDR3 nucleotides are TGTGCCACCAGTGCTAGCGGGGGCCCCGAAGAGACCCAGTACTTC.

This chain links TRBV12-5 with TRBJ2-1; D is unclear. V was cut by 1 base and J by 0 bases, with 10 bases left in between. CDR1 and CDR2 from the germline V gene are LGHNT and FRNRAP. The length of the CDR3 is 16 residues. CDR3 nucleotides: TGTGCTAGTGGTTTGGAGCCGAAGAGCTCCTACAATGAGCAGTTCTTC. The encoded protein is CASGLEPKSSYNEQFF.

V and J are TRBV14 and TRBJ2-7; 8 bases map to TRBD1. Germline V lookup: CDR1 SGHDN, CDR2 FVKESK. V lost 5 bases and J lost 3; bases outside the gene matches: 3. CDR3 length: 13 amino acids. The CDR3 DNA follows: TGTGCCAGCAGCGCAGGACAGGGCTACGAGCAGTACTTC. Its protein is CASSAGQGYEQYF.

The rearrangement joins TRBV2 to TRBJ1-4; TRBD1 matches 8 bases. J was trimmed by 0 bases and V by 3 bases; bases with no gene match: 9. This CDR3 is 18 amino acids long. The germline CDR1 and CDR2 sequences are SNHLY and FYNNEI. CDR3 in amino acids: CASSDYSGGNATNEKLFF. In nucleotides, the CDR3 is TGTGCCAGCAGTGATTATTCAGGGGGCAATGCAACTAATGAAAAACTGTTTTTT.

The chain couples TRBV20-1 to TRBJ2-7; TRBD2 might be the D (5 bases). This CDR3 spans 12 amino acids. V lost 3 bases and J 1 base, leaving 7 bases between the germline ends. Germline CDR1 and CDR2: DFQATT and SNEGSKA (reference sequence). CDR3 region: CSASRGSYEQYF. CDR3 nucleotide sequence: TGCAGTGCTAGTCGGGGTTCCTACGAGCAGTACTTC.

The rearrangement uses TRBV7-9 and TRBJ1-5; 10 positions agree with TRBD1. With 1 base clipped from V and 13 bases from J, the junction kept 4 bases outside the gene matches. The CDR3 sequence is 13 residues long. The germline CDR1 and CDR2 sequences are SEHNR and FQNEAQ (reference sequence). Written as DNA, the CDR3 is TGTGCCAGCAGCTTAGGTGGGACAGGGGTACAGCATTTT. Translating gives CASSLGGTGVQHF.

The rearrangement links TRBV11-3 to TRBJ2-2; 9 nucleotides align to TRBD1. The CDR3 contains 17 residues. V was clipped by 3 bases and J by 6 bases; unmatched bases: 11. The germline V gene has CDR1 SGHNT and CDR2 YENEEA. CDR3 residues: CASSLGTGGEIAGELFF. Written as DNA, the CDR3 is TGTGCCAGCAGCTTGGGAACAGGGGGCGAAATCGCCGGGGAGCTGTTTTTT. Full variable domain (missing parts from reference TRBV11-3 and TRBJ2-2): EAGVVQSPRYKIIEKKQPVAFWCNPISGHNTLYWYLQNLGQGPELLIRYENEEAVDDSQLPKDRFSAERLKGVDSTLKIQPAELGDSAVYLCASSLGTGGEIAGELFFGEGSRLTVL.

CDR3 bases: TGTGCCAGCAGCACGTCAGCGGGAGGCCCCTACAATGAGCAGTTCTTC. It codes for CASSTSAGGPYNEQFF. The gene calls are TRBV9 and TRBJ2-1; TRBD2 aligns across 9 bases. The CDR3 consists of 16 residues. Germline-derived CDR1 and CDR2 are SGDLS and YYNGEE. The V gene end was trimmed by 4 bases and the J gene end by 2 bases; junction bases not matched to a gene: 7. The variable domain in full, completed from reference TRBV9 and TRBJ2-1, reads DSGVTQTPKHLITATGQRVTLRCSPRSGDLSVYWYQQSLDQGLQFLIQYYNGEERAKGNILERFSAQQFPDLHSELNLSSLELGDSALYFCASSTSAGGPYNEQFFGPGTRLTVL.